Listed below are T cell receptor beta chains from one sample, sequenced in a study of T cells in Graves' hyperthyroidism and ophthalmopathy. MiXCR was run by TCRdb on the multiplex PCR reads, yielding one entry per CDR3 protein. The sample contains more than 300,000 distinct CDR3 sequences, 15% to 20% of which appear only once. The sequencing sample was made of blood. The receptors derive from a young woman with Graves' hyperthyroidism that later progressed to Graves' ophthalmopathy. The CDR3 runs from the conserved cysteine through the conserved F or W. D genes are given only for firm matches. Part of the rows lack a size; the others show once, few, many or a class for expanded clones.

j_call v_call clone_size d_call cdr3_aa cdr3_nt
TRBJ1-6 TRBV30 . TRBD1 CACQQGMHSPLHF TGTGCCTGTCAACAGGGGATGCATTCACCCCTCCACTTT
TRBJ2-1 TRBV6-1 many . CASSHTRVDEQFF TGTGCCAGCAGTCATACCAGGGTGGATGAGCAGTTCTTC
TRBJ2-5 TRBV18 many TRBD1 CASSLLTGGELVETQYF TGTGCCAGCTCTCTCCTCACAGGGGGCGAATTGGTAGAGACCCAGTACTTC
TRBJ2-2 TRBV29-1 once TRBD2 CSVERAGVSGELFF TGCAGCGTTGAAAGAGCGGGAGTATCCGGGGAGCTGTTTTTT
TRBJ2-7 TRBV11-2 many TRBD2 CASSLLGGETYEQYF TGTGCCAGCAGCCTTTTGGGGGGGGAGACCTACGAGCAGTACTTC
TRBJ2-5 TRBV29-1 few . CSVEDLGKAGTQYF TGCAGCGTTGAAGATCTGGGGAAGGCGGGGACCCAGTACTTC
TRBJ2-1 TRBV11-3 . TRBD2 CASSLLLAGGNNEQFF TGTGCCAGCAGCTTGCTACTAGCGGGAGGGAACAATGAGCAGTTCTTC
TRBJ2-3 TRBV25-1 many TRBD2 CASSEGRETDTQYF TGTGCCAGCAGTGAAGGGCGGGAGACAGATACGCAGTATTTT
TRBJ1-2 TRBV28 . . CASSLLVDSLYGYTF TGTGCCAGCAGTTTGCTTGTGGACAGCTTATATGGCTACACCTTC
TRBJ1-4 TRBV5-1 . . CASSPRGAGEKLFF TGCGCCAGCAGCCCCCGGGGCGCGGGGGAAAAACTGTTTTTT
TRBJ2-7 TRBV15 many . CATSRFRGSSYEQYF TGTGCCACCAGCCGGTTTCGGGGGAGTTCCTACGAGCAGTACTTC
TRBJ2-3 TRBV7-9 many TRBD2 CASSLSSGSTDTQYF TGTGCCAGCAGCTTATCTAGCGGGTCCACAGATACGCAGTATTTT
TRBJ1-2 TRBV27 many TRBD1 CATSTDRANYGYTF TGTGCCACCTCCACGGACAGGGCTAACTATGGCTACACCTTC
TRBJ1-3 TRBV7-2 . . CASSPLGGSGNTIYF TGTGCCAGCAGCCCCCTGGGGGGCTCTGGAAACACCATATATTTT
TRBJ1-1 TRBV30 many . CAWMGVAEAFF TGTGCCTGGATGGGCGTAGCTGAAGCTTTCTTT
TRBJ2-1 TRBV9 many . CASSVEAGQPGYNEQFF TGTGCCAGCAGCGTAGAAGCTGGCCAGCCTGGGTACAATGAGCAGTTCTTC
TRBJ1-2 TRBV5-6 many . CASSLGGDLYGYTF TGTGCCAGCAGCTTGGGGGGGGATCTCTATGGCTACACCTTC
TRBJ1-2 TRBV7-8 many . CASSADSGGYGYTF TGTGCCAGCAGCGCAGATAGCGGAGGCTATGGCTACACCTTC
TRBJ2-5 TRBV28 . TRBD2 CASSPRSGRAFGETQYF TGTGCCAGCAGCCCCCGTAGCGGGAGGGCCTTCGGAGAGACCCAGTACTTC
TRBJ1-3 TRBV20-1 . . CSAREGPPSGNTIYF TGCAGTGCTAGAGAGGGTCCTCCCTCTGGAAACACCATATATTTT
TRBJ2-7 TRBV6-1 few . CASSQNARVSYEQYF TGTGCCAGCAGCCAGAACGCCAGGGTATCCTACGAGCAGTACTTC
TRBJ2-2 TRBV10-3 . TRBD2 CAISESRTSGITGELFF TGTGCCATCAGTGAGTCGAGGACTAGCGGGATCACCGGGGAGCTGTTTTTT
TRBJ2-7 TRBV7-2 many . CASSLVGASQYEQYF TGTGCCAGCAGCTTGGTCGGGGCTAGCCAGTACGAGCAGTACTTC
TRBJ2-5 TRBV28 once . CASSSGNGETQYF TGTGCCAGCAGTTCAGGGAATGGAGAGACCCAGTACTTC
TRBJ2-2 TRBV27 many . CASRRLAGQLFSGELFF TGTGCCAGCAGACGATTGGCGGGCCAGCTCTTTTCCGGGGAGCTGTTTTTT
TRBJ2-7 TRBV27 . . CASSRPLGEQYF TGTGCCAGCAGCCGGCCGCTCGGCGAGCAGTACTTC
TRBJ1-2 TRBV2 many . CASSDLGAWGYTF TGTGCCAGCAGTGATTTGGGGGCATGGGGCTACACCTTC
TRBJ2-7 TRBV5-1 . TRBD1 CASSLMPGTGGYEQYF TGCGCCAGCAGCTTAATGCCCGGGACAGGGGGCTACGAGCAGTACTTC
TRBJ2-7 TRBV11-2 many . CASSLSGAGNEQYF TGTGCCAGCAGCTTATCGGGAGCTGGGAACGAGCAGTACTTC
TRBJ1-4 TRBV7-9 many . CASSFTGNNEKLFF TGTGCCAGCAGCTTCACAGGGAATAATGAAAAACTGTTTTTT
TRBJ1-6 TRBV27 few . CASSLTGRSNSPLHF TGTGCCAGCAGTCTCACCGGGAGGAGTAATTCACCCCTCCACTTT
TRBJ2-7 TRBV27 many . CASKPGQYYEQYF TGTGCCAGCAAACCGGGACAATACTACGAGCAGTACTTC
TRBJ1-4 TRBV28 many . CASSFVYRKNEKLFF TGTGCCAGCAGTTTTGTCTACCGTAAAAATGAAAAACTGTTTTTT
TRBJ2-1 TRBV20-1 . TRBD2 CSARGTSGTPPYNEQFF TGCAGTGCTAGAGGGACTAGCGGGACACCACCATACAATGAGCAGTTCTTC
TRBJ1-1 TRBV19 few . CASRDTGTEAFF TGTGCCAGTAGAGATACGGGCACTGAAGCTTTCTTT
TRBJ2-1 TRBV29-1 many . CSVRAGSYNEQFF TGCAGCGTTCGTGCAGGCTCCTACAATGAGCAGTTCTTC